The source of this TCR beta chain is a study of T cells in tuberculosis. Study-level information: Within 7 days of starting treatment, or before, PBMC were stored. Study-wide results and limits: Shorter CDR3-alpha in active tuberculosis partly drove smaller distances.

This clone occurred once. Antigen specificity is unknown. Sequencing used immunoSEQ multiplex PCR; TCRdb keeps in-frame clones, though not all of them. The data show some 30,000 clones, approximately 85% seen once. Stated time point: new active TB diagnosis, blood taken before or within 7 days of starting treatment. This sequence originates from an adult with tuberculosis. Sequenced material: PBMCs, taken at tuberculosis diagnosis.

Here the CDR3 reads CASSVGGDGADTQYF. The CDR3 DNA is TGTGCCAGCAGCGTAGGGGGGGATGGTGCAGATACGCAGTATTTT. The chain joins TRBV9 to TRBJ2-3; possibly TRBD2 for D (6 bases). In germline, CDR1 is SGDLS, CDR2 YYNGEE. The CDR3 has 15 amino acids. Trimming removed 0 bases from V and 4 bases from J, with 12 bases in between.